A single sample is the source of the 10 T cell receptor beta chains below, sequenced in a study of CD8 T cells in Susac syndrome. Reverse transcription used roughly 0.5 to 1 ug RNA and random hexamers. One entry per CDR3 protein results from TCRdb running MiXCR on the immunoSEQ multiplex PCR reads. The sample has about 240,000 distinct CDR3 sequences, 90% to 96% seen once. Sequencing was carried out using CD4+ T cells from PBMCs. These receptors were collected from a human donor with Susac syndrome.

The chain employs TRBV20-1 and TRBJ1-2; tentatively, D is TRBD1 (5 bases). The CDR3 extends over 14 amino acids. Germline V CDR1 and CDR2: DFQATT, SNEGSKA (reference sequence). Trimming shortened V by 5 bases and J by 6 bases, and 19 bases separated the two germline ends. CDR3 sequence: CSASPDETANGYTF. DNA for the CDR3: TGCAGTGCTTCACCAGACGAGACAGCGAATGGCTACACCTTC.

The chain carries TRBV30 and TRBJ1-2; 9 positions match TRBD1. The V and J ends lost 3 bases and 7 bases, in that order; junction bases with no gene match: 6. The CDR3 has 13 amino acids. CDR1 and CDR2 (germline): GTSNPN, SVGIG (reference sequence). The CDR3 coding sequence is TGTGCCTGGAGGCAGGGACAGGGTACTGGCTACACCTTC. Protein: CAWRQGQGTGYTF.

The rearrangement links TRBV4-2 to TRBJ2-7; no clear D. The CDR3 sequence is 13 residues long. Trimming cost V 1 base and J 3 bases, with 7 bases left between them. Looked up from germline, CDR1 is LGHNA and CDR2 is YNFKEQ. As DNA, the CDR3 is TGTGCCAGCAGCCAAGCCCCGGGCTACGAGCAGTACTTC. Protein product: CASSQAPGYEQYF.

The rearrangement links TRBV20-1 to TRBJ2-3; D possibly corresponds to TRBD2 (6 bases). The CDR3 has 10 residues. V lost 5 bases to trimming and J lost 6 bases, with 6 bases between them. Germline CDR1 is DFQATT and CDR2 is SNEGSKA (reference sequence). For the CDR3, the DNA is TGCAGTGCTCGGGAGGATACGCAGTATTTT. Residues: CSAREDTQYF.

The V call is TRBV29-1, the J call TRBJ1-2; perhaps TRBD1 as D (5 bases). The germline V gene encodes CDR1 SQVTM and CDR2 ANQGSEA. The CDR3 is 12 amino acids. V lost 4 bases and J 4 bases, leaving 10 bases between the germline ends. The CDR3, as DNA: TGCAGCGTTGCCCATCAGGGCTATGGCTACACCTTC. Its protein product is CSVAHQGYGYTF.

The chain joins TRBV24-1 to TRBJ2-6; weak D call: TRBD2 (6 bases). This CDR3 region has 15 residues. Per germline, CDR1 KGHDR and CDR2 SFDVKD. Trimming left V 2 bases short and J 3 bases short, with 7 bases between. For the CDR3, the DNA is TGTGCCACCAGTGATTCCGGGAGTGGGGCCAACGTCCTGACTTTC. Translation: CATSDSGSGANVLTF.

The CDR3 nucleotides read TGTGCCTGGAGTCGGACGCCTGAAGCTTTCTTT. Translation gives CAWSRTPEAFF. The rearrangement joins TRBV30 to TRBJ1-1; no clear D. V lost 2 bases and J 6 bases, leaving 7 bases between the germline ends. This CDR3 comprises 11 residues. Germline V CDR1 and CDR2: GTSNPN, SVGIG (reference sequence).

The J gene is TRBJ2-1, the V gene TRBV5-1, with 9 positions matching TRBD1. CDR1 is SGHRS and CDR2 is YFSETQ in the germline V gene. V dropped 5 bases and J dropped 6; count of bases not matched to a gene: 6. CDR3 length equals 14 residues. CDR3 coding DNA: TGCGCCAGCAGTCGGGACAGGGATACCAATGAGCAGTTCTTC. Its translation: CASSRDRDTNEQFF.

This chain joins TRBV28 and TRBJ2-1, with a possible D match to TRBD1 (6 bases). This CDR3 has 13 amino acids. Per germline, CDR1 MDHEN and CDR2 SYDVKM. Trimming took 6 bases from V and 4 from J, leaving 10 bases between them. CDR3 in amino acids: CASRDSGYNEQFF. CDR3 bases: TGTGCCAGCAGGGACAGTGGATACAATGAGCAGTTCTTC.

The DNA for the CDR3 is TGTGCCAGCAGCCAAGAACGATCGGGACAGGGAGCGAGGATTCAGTACTTC. It specifies CASSQERSGQGARIQYF. The V call is TRBV3-1, the J call TRBJ2-4; 9 bases align to TRBD1. The germline CDR1 and CDR2 sequences are LGHDT and YNNKEL (reference sequence). V shed 0 bases, J shed 10 bases, and the junction held 13 bases outside the gene matches. This CDR3 comprises 17 residues.